Sequencing of this T cell receptor (beta chain) was carried out in a study of T cell changes during pregnancy in multiple sclerosis. After removal of 7 bases from V and 7 bases from J, the junction contained 9 bases not matched to a gene. Germline V CDR1 and CDR2: SGHNT, YYREEE (reference sequence). CDR3 size: 14 residues. Assay: immunoSEQ multiplex PCR; the TCRdb copy retains only in-frame clones and omits some. The sample lists approximately 88,000 clones; 94% were seen once. The chain has TRBV5-4 and TRBJ2-2, with 8 bases identical to TRBD2. The specimen comprised peripheral blood, sampled in the third trimester of pregnancy. This receptor was taken from a female donor with multiple sclerosis, enrolled in a pregnancy study. The CDR3 sequence: CASGPGGRIGELFF. The CDR3 bases are TGTGCCAGCGGTCCGGGGGGGAGGATCGGGGAGCTGTTTTTT.